A selection of T cell receptor beta chains follows, all from one sample in a study of vaccination effects on CD4 cells after COVID-19. No antigen has been assigned to these receptors. TCRdb keeps only in-frame clones here, not all; method: immunoSEQ multiplex PCR. The sample lists 25,000 to 35,000 clones, approximately 71% seen once, with roughly 9% in the top ten. This sample comprised CD4+ T cells from PBMCs cultured with HCoV-NL63 spike peptides, obtained after COVID-19 vaccination. Every receptor here comes from a human donor who received a COVID-19 vaccine. Each CDR3 is given with its conserved first and last residue. D genes are given only for firm matches. Size values are once, few and many counts, or a class for expanded clones, and some rows have none.

CDR3 | D | size | V
CASSYSLRGAGYTF | - | - | TRBV6-5
CASSQVQNTGELFF | - | few | TRBV3-1/TRBV3-2
CATERTGYTF | - | - | TRBV15
CAWGGGLAQYF | - | - | TRBV30
CASRQGENSPLHF | TRBD1 | - | TRBV6-6
CASSYDRDRVYEQYF | TRBD1 | once | TRBV6-5
CASSIGQGRTGELFF | TRBD1 | - | TRBV7-2
CASSLLGATGELFF | - | - | TRBV5-1
CAISTSRRVEGHYGYTF | - | - | TRBV10-3
CASRGTASGELFF | - | - | TRBV2
CASSTSSDNEQFF | - | few | TRBV27
CASRGQDQETQYF | - | - | TRBV19
CASSLGKNTEAFF | - | - | TRBV12-3/TRBV12-4
CASSVLGLPSYNEQFF | - | - | TRBV2
CASKLTKWGTNEKLFF | - | - | TRBV7-9
CASTNPSGRYNEQFF | TRBD2 | - | TRBV6-5
CASSLLVGGDTQYF | - | - | TRBV7-8
CASSSHSGQINNEQFF | TRBD1 | - | TRBV6-5
CAWAFRTGNTEAFF | - | - | TRBV30
CASSPTSGFSYNEQFF | TRBD2 | - | TRBV6-4
CASSPSQGDPATQYF | - | - | TRBV21-1
CASSTLQASGNLYEQYF | TRBD2 | - | TRBV19
CASSLVSSGNTIYF | - | - | TRBV5-6
CASSYSGSSYEQYF | TRBD2 | - | TRBV6-6
CASSLVLFTDTQYF | - | - | TRBV7-9
CASSQTGTGDITQYF | TRBD1 | - | TRBV7-6
CASSPGLAETQYF | TRBD2 | - | TRBV9
CASSSSLIASRVNNEQFF | - | - | TRBV7-6
CASSLDGQGSNIQYF | TRBD1 | - | TRBV11-3
CASGAILNTEAFF | - | once | TRBV27
CASSPGLAGTNEQFF | TRBD2 | - | TRBV5-6
CASSDRGSGNQPQHF | TRBD1 | once | TRBV19
CASSLALALAGEKGYTF | - | - | TRBV11-2
CATSRDPGSYLGNTIYF | - | - | TRBV15
CASIGYNEQFF | - | - | TRBV5-1
CASSFSETQYF | - | - | TRBV5-8